These 29 T cell receptor beta chains share one sample of origin, sequenced in a study of beta chain features in type 1 diabetes. Study-level findings and limits: Across all four CD4+ subsets, people with type 1 diabetes showed modestly shorter TCRB CDR3s.

Every bit of the isolated RNA underwent reverse transcription, so sequencing read expressed TCRB transcripts. Repertoires were generated with immunoSEQ multiplex PCR, while TCRdb's copy carries only in-frame clones and drops some. The data contain 95,000 to 150,000 clones, roughly 17% of them singletons. The antigens for these receptors are not known. Sequenced: central memory CD4+ T cells from blood. Receptors were obtained from a man aged 18 to 35 with type 1 diabetes.

This clone has more than one count but fewer than ten. The chain joins TRBV2 to TRBJ2-7, with a possible D match to TRBD2 (6 bases). Trimming pared 5 bases from V and 4 bases from J, leaving 15 bases between. Looked up from germline, CDR1 is SNHLY and CDR2 is FYNNEI. This CDR3 region has 14 residues. The CDR3 nucleotides read TGTGCCAGCAGTCCAGTCGGAGGGGATTACGAGCAGTACTTC. Translating gives CASSPVGGDYEQYF.

This clone was recorded a few times. The genes are TRBV5-1 and TRBJ1-5; possibly TRBD1 for D (6 bases). The germline gives CDR1 SGHRS, CDR2 YFSETQ. The ends were cut back, 1 base at V and 6 bases at J, with 11 bases in the middle. There are 14 residues in the CDR3. The CDR3 loop reads CASSLSGDGQPQHF. The CDR3 nucleotides read TGCGCCAGCAGCTTGTCAGGGGACGGTCAGCCCCAGCATTTT.

This chain joins TRBV30 and TRBJ1-2; a possible D gene is TRBD1 (5 bases). Germline V gene lookup returns CDR1 GTSNPN and CDR2 SVGIG (reference sequence). V lost 4 bases, J lost 8 bases, and 29 bases lay in between. The length of the CDR3 is 17 residues. CDR3 sequence: CAWTPTTGSVGREGYTF. CDR3 bases: TGTGCCTGGACCCCCACTACTGGGTCAGTGGGACGCGAGGGCTACACCTTC.

This clone was seen only a few times. This sequence joins TRBV20-1 and TRBJ2-5; D is undetermined. The CDR3 is made up of 11 amino acids. Trimming pared 2 bases from V and 5 bases from J, leaving 6 bases between. The V gene's germline CDR1 is DFQATT and CDR2 SNEGSKA (reference sequence). The CDR3 sequence: CSARNWETQYF. The CDR3 nucleotides read TGCAGTGCTAGAAATTGGGAGACCCAGTACTTC.

This clone came up a few times. The rearrangement joins TRBV19 to TRBJ2-2; possibly TRBD2 for D (6 bases). The length of the CDR3 is 13 residues. The V and J ends lost 9 bases and 7 bases respectively, with 15 bases between them. CDR1 and CDR2 (germline): LNHDA, SQIVND (reference sequence). The CDR3 region has the DNA TGTGCCAGCAAAAAGACGGGGGTCGGGGAGCTGTTTTTT. Its translation: CASKKTGVGELFF.

This chain joins TRBV9 and TRBJ1-1; D remains ambiguous. The germline V gene encodes CDR1 SGDLS and CDR2 YYNGEE. The CDR3 covers 15 residues. V shed 4 bases and J shed 0 bases, with 13 bases lying between them. CDR3 sequence: CASSPWEAMNTEAFF. The CDR3 region has the DNA TGTGCCAGCAGCCCCTGGGAGGCCATGAACACTGAAGCTTTCTTT. Combining the CDR3 with reference TRBV9 and TRBJ1-1 gives the whole variable domain DSGVTQTPKHLITATGQRVTLRCSPRSGDLSVYWYQQSLDQGLQFLIQYYNGEERAKGNILERFSAQQFPDLHSELNLSSLELGDSALYFCASSPWEAMNTEAFFGQGTRLTVV.

The sample holds a few counts of this clone. The genes are TRBV6-5 and TRBJ1-2, with D unclear. The CDR3 loop spans 14 amino acids. V was trimmed by 0 bases and J by 4 bases, leaving 9 bases between them. Germline V gene data show CDR1 as MNHEY and CDR2 as SVGAGI. CDR3 region: CASSYSEVFYGYTF. The CDR3 DNA reads TGTGCCAGCAGTTACTCGGAGGTGTTCTATGGCTACACCTTC.

The rearrangement links TRBV4-3 to TRBJ2-7; perhaps TRBD1 as D (5 bases). The CDR3 consists of 15 residues. Germline-derived CDR1 and CDR2 are LGHNA and YSLEER. V was shortened by 0 bases and J by 4 bases, with 13 bases between the two germline ends. CDR3: CASSQEIRAPYEQYF. The CDR3 coding sequence is TGCGCCAGCAGCCAAGAGATCAGGGCTCCATACGAGCAGTACTTC.

This clone turned up a few times. This chain joins TRBV7-2 and TRBJ2-7, with 8 bases that match TRBD2. V was clipped by 5 bases and J by 2 bases; unmatched bases: 11. The CDR3 totals 16 residues. Germline CDR1 reads SGHTA; CDR2 reads FQGNSA. This chain's CDR3 is CASSPNPGLGAYEQYF. The CDR3 DNA is TGTGCCAGCAGCCCAAATCCGGGACTAGGGGCCTACGAGCAGTACTTC.

Comments on this clone: A far larger clone is one base from this, pointing to a likely read error. The chain is built from TRBV13 and TRBJ2-7, with TRBD2 matching over 11 bases. In germline, CDR1 is PRHDT, CDR2 FYEKMQ (reference sequence). After removal of 1 base from V and 3 bases from J, the junction contained 11 bases not matched to a gene. This CDR3 spans 18 amino acids. The CDR3 bases are TGTGCCAGCAGCTTAGAGACCATCCTCCTAGCGGGAGGCTACGAGCAGTACTTC. This translates into CASSLETILLAGGYEQYF.

In DNA form, the CDR3 reads TGCAGCGAAACGGGACTAGCGCTAGATACGCAGTATTTT. It specifies CSETGLALDTQYF. J is TRBJ2-3 and V is TRBV29-1; 10 bases agree with TRBD2. The CDR3 totals 13 residues. V was clipped by 7 bases and J by 5 bases; unmatched bases: 6. Germline V CDR1 and CDR2: SQVTM, ANQGSEA.

In this sample, this clone turned up a few times. J is TRBJ2-5 and V is TRBV5-6; possibly TRBD2 for D (5 bases). Trimming left V 4 bases short and J 4 bases short, with 11 bases between. CDR1 SGHDT and CDR2 YYEEEE come from the germline V gene. CDR3 size: 13 residues. This chain's CDR3 is CASSPGIRETQYF. CDR3 in DNA: TGTGCCAGCAGCCCGGGGATTCGAGAGACCCAGTACTTC.

The rearrangement links TRBV2 to TRBJ2-7; D perhaps matches TRBD2 (6 bases). Trimming pared 6 bases from V and 0 bases from J, leaving 15 bases between. Germline V gives CDR1 SNHLY, CDR2 FYNNEI. CDR3 length: 15 residues. The CDR3 coding sequence is TGTGCCAGCAGGCTGGGGCGGGACGCCTCCTACGAGCAGTACTTC. It codes for CASRLGRDASYEQYF.

The chain joins TRBV7-2 to TRBJ2-5, with D maybe TRBD2 (6 bases). Trimming shortened V by 0 bases and J by 1 base, and 9 bases separated the two germline ends. The CDR3 is 15 amino acids. Germline V gene sequence: CDR1 SGHTA, CDR2 FQGNSA. The CDR3 region is CASSLAGTSQETQYF. The CDR3 DNA is TGTGCCAGCAGCTTAGCCGGGACTTCCCAAGAGACCCAGTACTTC. The full variable domain, completed using reference TRBV7-2 and TRBJ2-5, is GAGVSQSPSNKVTEKGKDVELRCDPISGHTALYWYRQSLGQGLEFLIYFQGNSAPDKSGLPSDRFSAERTGGSVSTLTIQRTQQEDSAVYLCASSLAGTSQETQYFGPGTRLLVL.

The rearrangement uses TRBV11-2 and TRBJ1-4; D is uncertain. Deletions cut 2 bases from V and 6 bases from J, with 10 bases between. This CDR3 contains 14 residues. Germline CDR1 reads SGHAT; CDR2 reads FQNNGV. CDR3 sequence reads: CASSLIHGDEKLFF. In nucleotides, the CDR3 is TGTGCCAGCAGCTTAATTCATGGAGATGAAAAACTGTTTTTT.

The chain is built from TRBV9 and TRBJ1-6; no reliable D call. The CDR3 length is 17 residues. The V gene's germline CDR1 is SGDLS and CDR2 YYNGEE. V gave up 0 bases and J gave up 7 bases, with 17 bases separating them. The DNA for the CDR3 is TGTGCCAGCAGCGTAGAGTCCAACCCCCGAGGGAATTCACCCCTCCACTTT. It codes for CASSVESNPRGNSPLHF.

This clone has only a few counts. This chain connects TRBV6-5 to TRBJ2-4; the match to TRBD1 covers 9 bases. Germline CDR1 and CDR2: MNHEY and SVGAGI. V lost 7 bases to trimming and J lost 9 bases; unmatched junction nucleotides: 10. This CDR3 spans 14 amino acids. DNA of the CDR3: TGTGCCAGCACGGACCCCCGGACAGGGGTCATTCAGTACTTC. Protein product: CASTDPRTGVIQYF.

This clone was counted a few times. CDR3 coding DNA: TGTGCCAGCAGTCTTCAAGGGACGTGGAACAATGAGCAGTTCTTC. Amino acids: CASSLQGTWNNEQFF. The V and J genes are TRBV6-5 and TRBJ2-1; possibly TRBD1 or TRBD2 for D (5 bases each). Germline loops: CDR1 MNHEY, CDR2 SVGAGI. V shed 5 bases and J shed 5 bases, with 16 bases lying between them. This CDR3 comprises 15 residues.

This clone has a handful of counts. CDR3 DNA sequence: TGTGCCAGCAGCTTAGCACTAGCGGGAGTAGAGACCCAGTACTTC. Residues: CASSLALAGVETQYF. The chain is built from TRBV7-2 and TRBJ2-5, with TRBD2 identical over 11 bases. The V segment lost 0 bases and the J segment 4 bases; nucleotides outside the gene matches: 1. The CDR3 is 15 amino acids. The germline gives CDR1 SGHTA, CDR2 FQGNSA.

This clone was picked up a small number of times. This chain uses TRBV13 with TRBJ1-3, with 8 bases identical to TRBD1. The V gene end was trimmed by 5 bases and the J gene end by 4 bases; junction bases not matched to a gene: 7. Germline V gene lookup returns CDR1 PRHDT and CDR2 FYEKMQ (reference sequence). This CDR3 comprises 15 residues. This chain's CDR3 is CASSPGQGYGNTIYF. The CDR3 region has the DNA TGTGCCAGCAGCCCTGGACAGGGATACGGAAACACCATATATTTT.

This clone was recorded a few times. The chain joins TRBV20-1 to TRBJ2-1; D remains ambiguous. Trimming took 1 base from V and 5 from J, leaving 3 bases between them. Germline V lookup: CDR1 DFQATT, CDR2 SNEGSKA (reference sequence). This CDR3 has 11 amino acids. This CDR3 is CSARGDNEQFF. DNA of the CDR3: TGCAGTGCTAGAGGCGACAATGAGCAGTTCTTC.

This clone was seen more than once but under ten times. This chain links TRBV10-3 with TRBJ1-1, with 8 bases aligning to TRBD1. The J segment lost 3 bases and the V segment lost 8 bases, leaving 5 bases of the junction unmatched. The CDR3 covers 13 residues. CDR1 and CDR2 from the germline V gene are ENHRY and SYGVKD. The CDR3 loop reads CAILEDRDTEAFF. Written as DNA, the CDR3 is TGTGCCATCCTAGAGGACAGGGACACTGAAGCTTTCTTT.

Ten or more counts support this clone. The V and J genes are TRBV7-2 and TRBJ1-2; the match to TRBD1 covers 10 bases. Germline CDR1 SGHTA, CDR2 FQGNSA. The length of the CDR3 is 13 residues. V was clipped by 4 bases and J by 8 bases; unmatched bases: 4. This CDR3 is CASSSGTGVGYTF. CDR3 in DNA: TGTGCCAGCAGCTCCGGGACAGGGGTCGGCTACACCTTC.

This clone was picked up a small number of times. The V gene is TRBV29-1, the J gene TRBJ2-1; possible D gene TRBD2, 5 bases. Germline assignment: CDR1 SQVTM and CDR2 ANQGSEA. The CDR3 is 13 residues long. DNA of the CDR3: TGCAACGCCCGTGGGAGCGCCTACAATGAGCAGTTCTTC. It is translated as CNARGSAYNEQFF.

This clone was observed a few times. Other DNA sequences from this sample encode an identical CDR3 as well. The genes are TRBV29-1 and TRBJ1-1; the match to TRBD1 covers 8 bases. CDR3 length: 15 amino acids. V lost 7 bases, J lost 0 bases, and 10 bases stayed unmatched. From germline, CDR1 is SQVTM and CDR2 ANQGSEA. The CDR3 reads CSARQGWGMNTEAFF. The DNA of the CDR3 is TGCAGCGCTCGACAGGGGTGGGGCATGAACACTGAAGCTTTCTTT.

This clone was seen a handful of times. This rearrangement joins TRBV15 to TRBJ2-7; a possible D gene is TRBD1 (6 bases). V was trimmed by 5 bases and J by 4 bases, leaving 21 bases between them. Germline CDR1 LNHNV, CDR2 YYDKDF (reference sequence). The CDR3 runs to 16 residues. CDR3 region: CATSPGGTRDKYEQYF. CDR3 DNA: TGTGCCACCAGCCCAGGTGGGACACGGGATAAGTACGAGCAGTACTTC.

The sample holds a few counts of this clone. At one of its ends the junction is not consistent with the germline gene, which may arise from a read error. This chain uses TRBV4-1 with TRBJ2-3; D uncertain. Germline CDR1 and CDR2: MGHRA and YSYEKL. This CDR3 comprises 13 residues. CDR3 protein: CASSQATGLPENF. Here the CDR3 DNA reads TGCGCCAGCAGCCAAGCAACTGGGCTACCGGAAAATTTT.

The chain carries TRBV5-4 and TRBJ2-7; D perhaps matches TRBD1 (6 bases). The germline gives CDR1 SGHNT, CDR2 YYREEE (reference sequence). The CDR3 has 15 residues. Trimming cost V 4 bases and J 2 bases, with 16 bases left between them. The CDR3: CASSATGTRTYEQYF. In DNA, the CDR3 is TGTGCCAGCAGCGCTACCGGGACACGTACCTACGAGCAGTACTTC.

This chain joins TRBV7-6 and TRBJ2-1; D may be TRBD2 (5 bases). V was trimmed by 4 bases and J by 10 bases, leaving 17 bases between them. Germline V CDR1 and CDR2: SGHVS, FNYEAQ. The CDR3 runs to 14 residues. CDR3 nucleotides: TGTGCCAGCAGCTCTTCGGGATTAGAGGACGAGCAGTTCTTC. The encoded protein is CASSSSGLEDEQFF. Full variable domain (missing parts from reference TRBV7-6 and TRBJ2-1): GAGVSQSPRYKVTKRGQDVALRCDPISGHVSLYWYRQALGQGPEFLTYFNYEAQQDKSGLPNDRFSAERPEGSISTLTIQRTEQRDSAMYRCASSSSGLEDEQFFGPGTRLTVL.